This is a list of T cell receptor beta chains from one sample in a study of control samples from healthy donors and cancer patients. The method was immunoSEQ multiplex PCR; TCRdb's version includes in-frame clones alone and lacks a portion of them. Of 100,000 to 150,000 clones listed, 75% to 95% are singletons. Material for sequencing was blood. All receptors derive from a man aged 18 to 29 in good health. Both conserved end residues are part of each CDR3. A D gene is named only where the DNA matches it firmly. Rows give clone size only sometimes, using once, few, many, or a class for an expanded clone.

v_gene: TRBV29-1
abundance: -
j_gene: TRBJ2-3
d_gene: TRBD1
CDR3aa: CSMGTGASLYF
CDR3nt: TGCAGCATGGGGACAGGGGCCTCGCTGTATTTT

v_gene: TRBV28
abundance: -
j_gene: TRBJ1-1
d_gene: -
CDR3aa: CASRRGATEAFF
CDR3nt: TGTGCCAGCAGACGGGGGGCCACTGAAGCTTTCTTT

v_gene: TRBV5-4
abundance: -
j_gene: TRBJ2-7
d_gene: -
CDR3aa: CASSFFGQPTKKQYF
CDR3nt: TGTGCCAGCAGCTTTTTTGGACAACCTACTAAAAAGCAGTACTTC

v_gene: TRBV6-5
abundance: -
j_gene: TRBJ1-2
d_gene: TRBD1
CDR3aa: CASSYRDRGTYGYTF
CDR3nt: TGTGCCAGCAGTTACCGTGACAGGGGCACCTATGGCTACACCTTC

v_gene: TRBV25-1
abundance: -
j_gene: TRBJ2-1
d_gene: TRBD1
CDR3aa: CASRTQGADNEQFF
CDR3nt: TGTGCCAGCAGGACACAGGGGGCTGACAATGAGCAGTTCTTC

v_gene: TRBV19
abundance: -
j_gene: TRBJ1-1
d_gene: TRBD1
CDR3aa: CASSLDRVVNTEAFF
CDR3nt: TGTGCCAGTAGTCTGGACAGGGTAGTAAACACTGAAGCTTTCTTT

v_gene: TRBV4-1
abundance: -
j_gene: TRBJ2-3
d_gene: -
CDR3aa: CASSGVGRGSTDTQYF
CDR3nt: TGCGCCAGCAGCGGGGTCGGCAGGGGCAGCACAGATACGCAGTATTTT

v_gene: TRBV7-8
abundance: -
j_gene: TRBJ1-6
d_gene: TRBD1
CDR3aa: CASSLDRGGYSPLHF
CDR3nt: TGTGCCAGCAGCTTAGACAGGGGCGGGTATTCACCCCTCCACTTT

v_gene: TRBV2
abundance: -
j_gene: TRBJ2-7
d_gene: -
CDR3aa: CASGGRPRLEQYF
CDR3nt: TGTGCCAGCGGTGGAAGGCCGCGGTTAGAGCAGTACTTC

v_gene: TRBV12-3/TRBV12-4
abundance: -
j_gene: TRBJ2-3
d_gene: -
CDR3aa: CASSLWGPDTQYF
CDR3nt: TGTGCCAGCAGTTTGTGGGGCCCGGATACGCAGTATTTT

v_gene: TRBV19
abundance: -
j_gene: TRBJ1-1
d_gene: -
CDR3aa: CASSIGRNTEAFF
CDR3nt: TGTGCCAGTAGTATAGGGAGAAACACTGAAGCTTTCTTT

v_gene: TRBV18
abundance: -
j_gene: TRBJ1-2
d_gene: TRBD1
CDR3aa: CASSQGQNYGYTF
CDR3nt: TGTGCCAGCTCGCAGGGACAGAACTATGGCTACACCTTC

v_gene: TRBV7-9
abundance: -
j_gene: TRBJ2-5
d_gene: -
CDR3aa: CASSQGPGETQYF
CDR3nt: TGTGCCAGCAGCCAGGGTCCTGGGGAGACCCAGTACTTC

v_gene: TRBV7-9
abundance: few
j_gene: TRBJ2-7
d_gene: TRBD2
CDR3aa: CASGPGLDYYEQYF
CDR3nt: TGTGCCAGCGGACCGGGACTAGATTATTACGAGCAGTACTTC

v_gene: TRBV5-6
abundance: -
j_gene: TRBJ2-3
d_gene: -
CDR3aa: CASRFQTADSDTQYF
CDR3nt: TGTGCCAGCAGATTCCAGACAGCTGATTCAGATACGCAGTATTTT

v_gene: TRBV3-1/TRBV3-2
abundance: -
j_gene: TRBJ2-3
d_gene: -
CDR3aa: CASSQGYTDTQYF
CDR3nt: TGTGCCAGCAGCCAAGGTTACACAGATACGCAGTATTTT

v_gene: TRBV19
abundance: -
j_gene: TRBJ1-1
d_gene: -
CDR3aa: CASSPGGLGTSEAFF
CDR3nt: TGTGCCAGTAGTCCGGGGGGCCTTGGAACTTCTGAAGCTTTCTTT

v_gene: TRBV11-3
abundance: -
j_gene: TRBJ2-1
d_gene: TRBD2
CDR3aa: CASSLPWTSGRAYNEQFF
CDR3nt: TGTGCCAGCAGCCTCCCTTGGACTAGCGGGAGGGCTTACAATGAGCAGTTCTTC

v_gene: TRBV11-2
abundance: -
j_gene: TRBJ2-7
d_gene: -
CDR3aa: CASSSTSDLSGEQYF
CDR3nt: TGTGCCAGCAGCTCTACTAGTGATCTTTCCGGCGAGCAGTACTTC

v_gene: TRBV9
abundance: few
j_gene: TRBJ2-2
d_gene: -
CDR3aa: CASSVEIPGELFF
CDR3nt: TGTGCCAGCAGCGTAGAAATTCCCGGGGAGCTGTTTTTT

v_gene: TRBV30
abundance: -
j_gene: TRBJ1-1
d_gene: -
CDR3aa: CAWSEGKTEAFF
CDR3nt: TGTGCCTGGAGCGAGGGAAAAACTGAAGCTTTCTTT

v_gene: TRBV18
abundance: -
j_gene: TRBJ2-1
d_gene: -
CDR3aa: CASSPQQSNEQFF
CDR3nt: TGTGCCAGCTCACCTCAACAGTCCAATGAGCAGTTCTTC

v_gene: TRBV18
abundance: -
j_gene: TRBJ1-1
d_gene: -
CDR3aa: CASSPEGGTEAFF
CDR3nt: TGTGCCAGCTCACCAGAGGGGGGCACTGAAGCTTTCTTT

v_gene: TRBV4-3
abundance: -
j_gene: TRBJ2-3
d_gene: TRBD1
CDR3aa: CASSPGTDGTQYF
CDR3nt: TGCGCCAGCAGCCCAGGGACAGACGGTACGCAGTATTTT

v_gene: TRBV5-5
abundance: -
j_gene: TRBJ1-6
d_gene: -
CDR3aa: CASSAVYYNSPLHF
CDR3nt: TGTGCCAGCAGCGCAGTATACTATAATTCACCCCTCCACTTT

v_gene: TRBV11-1
abundance: -
j_gene: TRBJ2-5
d_gene: -
CDR3aa: CASSSRWRETQYF
CDR3nt: TGTGCCAGCAGCTCCAGGTGGCGGGAGACCCAGTACTTC

v_gene: TRBV4-3
abundance: -
j_gene: TRBJ2-2
d_gene: -
CDR3aa: CASSQEISGFTGELFF
CDR3nt: TGCGCCAGCAGCCAAGAGATTAGCGGTTTCACCGGGGAGCTGTTTTTT

v_gene: TRBV6-2/TRBV6-3
abundance: few
j_gene: TRBJ2-1
d_gene: TRBD1
CDR3aa: CASSETGGILYNEQFF
CDR3nt: TGTGCCAGCAGTGAGACAGGGGGCATCCTCTACAATGAGCAGTTCTTC

v_gene: TRBV5-1
abundance: -
j_gene: TRBJ1-2
d_gene: -
CDR3aa: CASSLAPVDYGYTF
CDR3nt: TGCGCCAGCAGCTTGGCCCCCGTGGACTATGGCTACACCTTC

v_gene: TRBV3-1/TRBV3-2
abundance: -
j_gene: TRBJ2-2
d_gene: -
CDR3aa: CASSQEFVGVGELFF
CDR3nt: TGTGCCAGCAGCCAAGAGTTTGTGGGTGTCGGGGAGCTGTTTTTT

v_gene: TRBV6-1
abundance: -
j_gene: TRBJ2-7
d_gene: -
CDR3aa: CASSEFSRQYSRDEQYF
CDR3nt: TGTGCCAGCAGTGAATTCAGCCGGCAGTACTCGAGGGACGAGCAGTACTTC

v_gene: TRBV30
abundance: -
j_gene: TRBJ1-4
d_gene: -
CDR3aa: CAWSGEAEKLFF
CDR3nt: TGTGCCTGGAGTGGTGAGGCTGAAAAACTGTTTTTT

v_gene: TRBV6-5
abundance: -
j_gene: TRBJ1-4
d_gene: -
CDR3aa: CASSYDSATNEKLFF
CDR3nt: TGTGCCAGCAGTTACGACAGTGCAACTAATGAAAAACTGTTTTTT

v_gene: TRBV2
abundance: -
j_gene: TRBJ1-6
d_gene: -
CDR3aa: CASTRGSNSPLHF
CDR3nt: TGTGCCAGCACCCGGGGGAGTAATTCACCCCTCCACTTT

v_gene: TRBV3-1/TRBV3-2
abundance: -
j_gene: TRBJ2-7
d_gene: TRBD1
CDR3aa: CASSLVAGGYYEQYF
CDR3nt: TGTGCCAGCAGCCTCGTGGCAGGGGGTTACTACGAGCAGTACTTC

v_gene: TRBV15
abundance: once
j_gene: TRBJ1-5
d_gene: TRBD1
CDR3aa: CATSRTGDQPQHF
CDR3nt: TGTGCCACCAGCAGGACAGGGGATCAGCCCCAGCATTTT

v_gene: TRBV5-6
abundance: -
j_gene: TRBJ2-7
d_gene: TRBD1
CDR3aa: CASSPGTGGYEQYF
CDR3nt: TGTGCCAGCAGCCCCGGGACAGGGGGCTACGAGCAGTACTTC

v_gene: TRBV28
abundance: -
j_gene: TRBJ1-1
d_gene: -
CDR3aa: CASISNTEAFF
CDR3nt: TGTGCCAGCATCTCCAACACTGAAGCTTTCTTT

v_gene: TRBV24-1
abundance: -
j_gene: TRBJ1-1
d_gene: -
CDR3aa: CATSDPSGYAFF
CDR3nt: TGTGCCACCAGTGACCCCTCCGGGTACGCTTTCTTT

v_gene: TRBV6-5
abundance: -
j_gene: TRBJ1-1
d_gene: -
CDR3aa: CASSPPQGRAFF
CDR3nt: TGTGCCAGCAGTCCACCCCAGGGGAGAGCTTTCTTT

v_gene: TRBV6-5
abundance: -
j_gene: TRBJ1-1
d_gene: -
CDR3aa: CASRGRGSTEAFF
CDR3nt: TGTGCCAGCAGGGGGAGGGGAAGCACTGAAGCTTTCTTT